This T cell receptor beta chain is drawn from a study of T cell responses to AZD1222 COVID-19 vaccine. Clones were read by immunoSEQ multiplex PCR, and TCRdb kept only the in-frame ones, dropping some. Of some 140,000 clones listed, about 92% are singletons. In germline, CDR1 is SGDLS, CDR2 YYNGEE. The V gene lost 0 bases and the J gene lost 6 bases, with 6 bases spanning the gap. The CDR3 contains 13 residues. This clone showed up just a few times. This sequence originates from an adult in good health. This rearrangement joins TRBV9 to TRBJ2-2; D not resolved. The source was peripheral blood, collected on day 0 of AZD1222 vaccination. CDR3 in amino acids: CASSVEWAGELFF. The DNA of the CDR3 is TGTGCCAGCAGCGTAGAATGGGCCGGGGAGCTGTTTTTT.